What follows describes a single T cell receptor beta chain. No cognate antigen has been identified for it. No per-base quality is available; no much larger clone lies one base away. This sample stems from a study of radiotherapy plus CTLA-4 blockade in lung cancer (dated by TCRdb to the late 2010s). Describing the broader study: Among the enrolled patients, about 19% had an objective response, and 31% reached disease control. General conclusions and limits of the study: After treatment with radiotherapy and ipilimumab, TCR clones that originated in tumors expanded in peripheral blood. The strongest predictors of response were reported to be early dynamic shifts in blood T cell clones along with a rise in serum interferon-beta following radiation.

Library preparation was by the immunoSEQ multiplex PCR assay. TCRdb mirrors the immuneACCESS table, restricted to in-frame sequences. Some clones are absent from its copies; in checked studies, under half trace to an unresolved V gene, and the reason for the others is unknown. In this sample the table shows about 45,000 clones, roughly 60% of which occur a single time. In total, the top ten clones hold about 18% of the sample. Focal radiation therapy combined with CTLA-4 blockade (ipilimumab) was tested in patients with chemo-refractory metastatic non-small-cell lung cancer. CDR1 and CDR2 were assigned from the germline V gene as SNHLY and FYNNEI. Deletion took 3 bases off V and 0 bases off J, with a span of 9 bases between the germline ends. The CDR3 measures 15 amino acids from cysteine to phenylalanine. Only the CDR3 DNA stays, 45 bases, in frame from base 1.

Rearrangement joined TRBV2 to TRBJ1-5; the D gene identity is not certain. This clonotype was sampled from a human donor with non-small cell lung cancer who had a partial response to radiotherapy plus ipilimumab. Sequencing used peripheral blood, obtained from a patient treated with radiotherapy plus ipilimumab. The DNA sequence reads TGTGCCAGCAGTGATTCAGGAACTAGCAATCAGCCCCAGCATTTT. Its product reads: CASSDSGTSNQPQHF.